These 22 T cell receptor beta chains came from one sample sequenced in a study of cytomegalovirus exposure and HLA in healthy donors. Vbeta (60) and Jbeta (13) primers were used in the PCR. Using immunoSEQ multiplex PCR, the repertoire was profiled, and TCRdb retains in-frame clones only, with some absent. There are approximately 40,000 clones in the sample; approximately 71% occur only once, and roughly a sixth lies in the top ten. Sequences were obtained from PBMCs. The receptors were sampled from a man between 45 and 60 years old in good health and CMV-seropositive.

V usage is TRBV6-1 and J usage is TRBJ2-2; weak D call: TRBD2 (5 bases). This CDR3 is 15 amino acids long. Germline assignment: CDR1 MNHNS and CDR2 SASEGT. Trimming took 8 bases from V and 4 from J, leaving 17 bases between them. CDR3 residues: CASSPGSSGTGELFF. In DNA, the CDR3 is TGTGCCAGCTCCCCGGGGTCCTCGGGCACCGGGGAGCTGTTTTTT.

The chain carries TRBV27 and TRBJ1-2; 9 nucleotides align to TRBD1. Germline values: CDR1 MNHEY, CDR2 SMNVEV (reference sequence). J gave up 9 bases and V 4 bases, and 12 bases lay outside the gene matches. The CDR3 consists of 15 residues. CDR3 nucleotide sequence: TGTGCCAGCAGTTCCTCCGGGACAGGGCAGTTAAGCTACACCTTC. It yields the protein CASSSSGTGQLSYTF.

This sequence joins TRBV2 and TRBJ1-3; no definite D call. The CDR3 has 12 amino acids. With 2 bases removed from V and 6 bases from J, the gap between germline ends came to 5 bases. CDR1 is SNHLY and CDR2 is FYNNEI in the germline V gene. The chain's CDR3 is CASSERENTIYF. DNA of the CDR3: TGTGCCAGCAGTGAACGGGAAAACACCATATATTTT.

This sequence joins TRBV19 and TRBJ1-2; 7 nucleotides line up with TRBD1. Germline CDR1 and CDR2: LNHDA and SQIVND (reference sequence). With V trimmed by 5 bases and J by 3 bases, 6 bases remained unmatched. This CDR3 spans 14 amino acids. The CDR3 region is CASSPSGQYYGYTF. The CDR3 DNA reads TGTGCCAGTAGTCCCTCGGGACAGTACTATGGCTACACCTTC.

This clone was detected a few times. This chain uses TRBV5-1 with TRBJ1-1; D gene ambiguous. Germline V gene data show CDR1 as SGHRS and CDR2 as YFSETQ. The CDR3 sequence is 13 residues long. V dropped 3 bases and J dropped 1 base, with 7 bases sitting between them. CDR3 DNA sequence: TGCGCCAGCAGCTCTCCAGGGAACACTGAAGCTTTCTTT. It is translated as CASSSPGNTEAFF.

This clone showed up just a few times. V usage is TRBV27 and J usage is TRBJ1-5; 7 bases fit TRBD1. J gave up 4 bases and V 5 bases, and 2 bases lay outside the gene matches. This CDR3 comprises 13 residues. CDR1 and CDR2 (germline): MNHEY, SMNVEV (reference sequence). The CDR3 DNA is TGTGCCAGCAGTGGGACAGTGAATCAGCCCCAGCATTTT. Its translation: CASSGTVNQPQHF.

This clone was seen a handful of times. The V gene is TRBV2, the J gene TRBJ2-7; TRBD2 aligns across 11 bases. This CDR3 has 15 amino acids. The trim removed 7 bases at V and 2 bases at J, leaving 7 bases unmatched. Looked up from germline, CDR1 is SNHLY and CDR2 is FYNNEI. CDR3: CASTTTSGDTYEQYF. The CDR3 DNA is TGTGCCAGCACCACGACTAGCGGGGACACCTACGAGCAGTACTTC.

V gene TRBV5-1 combines with J gene TRBJ1-4; D remains ambiguous. V lost 2 bases, J lost 7 bases, and 12 bases lay in between. CDR1 SGHRS and CDR2 YFSETQ come from the germline V gene. The CDR3 is 14 residues long. The CDR3 DNA is TGCGCCAGCAGCTTTAACGGGATTGGTGAAAAACTGTTTTTT. This sequence encodes CASSFNGIGEKLFF.

Notes on this clone: A read error may account for a junction end that differs from germline. The gene calls are TRBV5-6 and TRBJ1-1; no clear D. CDR1 is SGHDT, CDR2 YYEEEE, per germline. The CDR3 spans 19 residues. The CDR3 loop is CVSSLALSHVTGWNTEAFF. The CDR3, as DNA: TGTGTCAGCAGCTTGGCCCTTTCGCACGTGACGGGTTGGAACACTGAAGCTTTCTTT.

The rearrangement uses TRBV7-2 and TRBJ2-7; 9 bases align to TRBD1. The junction had 5 bases not matched to a gene; V was cut back by 2 bases and J by 3 bases. From germline, CDR1 is SGHTA and CDR2 FQGNSA. The CDR3 is 15 residues long. The CDR3 coding sequence is TGTGCCAGCAGCTTATCACAGGGGGCCGTCTACGAGCAGTACTTC. As protein: CASSLSQGAVYEQYF.

This clone was picked up a small number of times. Written as DNA, the CDR3 is TGTGCCAGCACCAACAGGTCACCCCTCCACTTT. It is translated as CASTNRSPLHF. The chain couples TRBV11-2 to TRBJ1-6; possibly TRBD1 for D (5 bases). The CDR3 spans 11 residues. Trimming pared 7 bases from V and 10 bases from J, leaving 8 bases between. Germline CDR1 SGHAT, CDR2 FQNNGV. Drawing the rest from reference TRBV11-2 and TRBJ1-6, the complete variable domain is EAGVAQSPRYKIIEKRQSVAFWCNPISGHATLYWYQQILGQGPKLLIQFQNNGVVDDSQLPKDRFSAERLKGVDSTLKIQPAKLEDSAVYLCASTNRSPLHFGNGTRLTVT.

This chain joins TRBV6-5 and TRBJ1-5; D might be TRBD1 (5 bases). V gave up 2 bases and J gave up 6 bases, with 8 bases separating them. Germline V gene data show CDR1 as MNHEY and CDR2 as SVGAGI. This CDR3 spans 13 amino acids. CDR3 amino acids: CASSYGGSQPQHF. The CDR3 coding sequence is TGTGCCAGCAGTTACGGGGGGTCTCAGCCCCAGCATTTT.

This chain connects TRBV5-4 to TRBJ1-3, with D perhaps matching TRBD1 (6 bases). CDR1 and CDR2 from the germline V gene are SGHNT and YYREEE (reference sequence). The germline V and J ends were trimmed by 6 bases and 3 bases, with 19 bases remaining between them. The CDR3 length is 16 residues. This chain's CDR3 is CASTTGGGAYGNTIYF. CDR3 DNA sequence: TGTGCCAGCACCACCGGCGGGGGGGCCTATGGAAACACCATATATTTT.

This clone was recorded a few times. The chain uses TRBV5-8 and TRBJ2-1; 10 nucleotides align to TRBD2. With 0 bases clipped from V and 0 bases from J, the junction kept 6 bases outside the gene matches. This CDR3 contains 18 residues. Looked up from germline, CDR1 is SGHTS and CDR2 is YDEGEE. CDR3 loop: CASSLASGGFSSYNEQFF. The CDR3 DNA sequence: TGTGCCAGCAGCTTGGCTAGCGGGGGTTTTAGCTCCTACAATGAGCAGTTCTTC.

CDR3 sequence: CASSSQAPGNEQYF. The DNA for the CDR3 is TGTGCCAGCAGCTCCCAGGCACCGGGGAACGAGCAGTACTTC. The chain has TRBV7-2 and TRBJ2-7; a possible D gene is TRBD2 (5 bases). The V and J ends lost 4 bases and 5 bases respectively, with 15 bases between them. The CDR3 length is 14 residues. Germline lookup yields CDR1 SGHTA and CDR2 FQGNSA.

This chain connects TRBV7-3 to TRBJ2-2, with 8 positions matching TRBD1. The germline V gene encodes CDR1 SGHTA and CDR2 FQGTGA. V dropped 5 bases and J dropped 5; count of bases not matched to a gene: 4. The CDR3 runs 14 residues. The CDR3 loop is CASSLDRGTGELFF. CDR3 coding DNA: TGTGCCAGCAGCCTAGACAGGGGAACCGGGGAGCTGTTTTTT.

This clone was detected only a few times. The chain uses TRBV6-6 and TRBJ2-3; tentatively, D is TRBD2 (5 bases). The CDR3 runs 15 residues. Deletions cut 6 bases from V and 6 bases from J, with 19 bases between. Germline lookup yields CDR1 MNHNY and CDR2 SVGAGI (reference sequence). The CDR3 protein is CASSHTTGGGDTQYF. The CDR3 nucleotides are TGTGCCAGCAGCCATACTACTGGAGGAGGCGATACGCAGTATTTT.

This chain uses TRBV2 with TRBJ2-7; 7 positions match TRBD2. Germline CDR1 reads SNHLY; CDR2 reads FYNNEI. This CDR3 has 14 residues. The ends lost 6 bases at V and 0 bases at J; junction bases unmatched: 5. CDR3 sequence (DNA): TGTGCCAGCAGCTGGACTAGGAGCTCCTACGAGCAGTACTTC. Its protein product is CASSWTRSSYEQYF.

Only a few counts were recorded for this clone. This chain connects TRBV28 to TRBJ2-2; maybe TRBD1 (5 bases). V lost 2 bases and J 1 base, leaving 11 bases between the germline ends. CDR1 is MDHEN and CDR2 is SYDVKM in the germline V gene. The CDR3 loop spans 16 amino acids. The CDR3 sequence: CASSLSGQGNTGELFF. CDR3 coding DNA: TGTGCCAGCAGTTTAAGTGGTCAGGGGAACACCGGGGAGCTGTTTTTT.

In its sample, this clone was seen a few times. This sequence joins TRBV4-1 and TRBJ2-1; 13 bases map to TRBD2. The germline V gene encodes CDR1 MGHRA and CDR2 YSYEKL. Trimming removed 3 bases from V and 9 bases from J; junction bases left unmatched: 11. This CDR3 comprises 17 residues. CDR3 nucleotide sequence: TGCGCCAGCAGCCAGGGACTAGCGGGGCCCTCATCGGCTGAGCAGTTCTTC. Protein product: CASSQGLAGPSSAEQFF.

In this sample, this clone turned up a few times. The J gene is TRBJ2-1, the V gene TRBV6-6; 9 bases line up with TRBD1. The germline gives CDR1 MNHNY, CDR2 SVGAGI (reference sequence). The CDR3 loop spans 12 amino acids. V lost 5 bases and J lost 15; bases outside the gene matches: 8. Here the CDR3 DNA reads TGTGCCAGCAGTGAGCCCGGGACAGGGCGGTTCTTC. It yields the protein CASSEPGTGRFF.

The chain carries TRBV11-3 and TRBJ1-1, with D unresolved. Germline CDR1 and CDR2: SGHNT and YENEEA. The length of the CDR3 is 15 residues. V was shortened by 0 bases and J by 4 bases, with 12 bases between the two germline ends. The CDR3 reads CASSLDLRVSTEAFF. The CDR3 DNA sequence: TGTGCCAGCAGCTTAGATCTGAGGGTTTCCACTGAAGCTTTCTTT.